This section outlines one T cell receptor beta chain sequence together with its context. What it binds is not known. Germline V CDR1 and CDR2: LGHNA, YSLEER. V gave up 2 bases and J gave up 1 base, with 8 bases separating them. The CDR3 has 14 residues. The PCR made use of 60 Vbeta and 13 Jbeta primers. The table came from immunoSEQ multiplex PCR; TCRdb's copy has only in-frame clones and leaves some out. The sample holds about 83,000 clones, more than 80% seen once. This record belongs to a study of cytomegalovirus exposure and HLA in healthy donors. Overall study results and limits: Earlier results showed most TCR beta V segments being productive about 87% or about 30% of the time. Across donors, most TCRs were seen rarely, yet some public ones were widespread. High specificity and sensitivity for cytomegalovirus status were reported for the classifier.

Donors had nominal health at sampling but likely had unrecorded immune exposures. The clonotype comes from a woman in her twenties or thirties in good health and CMV-seronegative. The genes are TRBV4-3 and TRBJ1-1, with unresolved D. The sample taken for sequencing was PBMCs. The CDR3 spells CASSQQYANTEAFF. The CDR3 bases are TGCGCCAGCAGCCAACAGTATGCGAACACTGAAGCTTTCTTT.